These T cell receptor beta chains were read from a single sample in a study of siplizumab effects on memory and regulatory T cells. The data were produced by immunoSEQ multiplex PCR, yet TCRdb's version contains in-frame clones alone and is incomplete. The sample includes some 97,000 clones, less than 95% of them seen just once. The sample was Tregs sorted from blood. These receptor sequences come from a human donor in good health. Each CDR3 is given with its conserved first and last residue. Fields, in order: J gene, clone size, V gene, D gene, CDR3 DNA, CDR3 protein. A D gene is named only where the DNA matches it firmly. The size entry is marked missing in some rows and otherwise reads once, few, many or a size class.

J: TRBJ1-2; size: NA; V: TRBV7-8; D: NA; DNA: TGTGCCAGCAGCTTAGACGGGGGCCCGTATGGCTACACCTTC; CDR3: CASSLDGGPYGYTF
J: TRBJ2-5; size: once; V: TRBV27; D: NA; DNA: TGTGCCAGCACAAGTATTTACCAAGAGACCCAGTACTTC; CDR3: CASTSIYQETQYF
J: TRBJ1-5; size: NA; V: TRBV15; D: TRBD1; DNA: TGTGCCACCAGAAGAAGGGGGCGCGAGGATCAGCCCCAGCATTTT; CDR3: CATRRRGREDQPQHF
J: TRBJ2-7; size: once; V: TRBV6-1; D: NA; DNA: TGTGCCAGCAGTGAAAATCTTTGGCACTACGAGCAGTACTTC; CDR3: CASSENLWHYEQYF
J: TRBJ1-2; size: NA; V: TRBV2; D: TRBD1; DNA: TGTGCCAGCAGCCCCCAGGGGGGGCTCGGCTACACCTTC; CDR3: CASSPQGGLGYTF
J: TRBJ2-1; size: NA; V: TRBV7-9; D: TRBD2; DNA: TGTGCCGTTACTAGCGGGCGGCTATACAATGAGCAGTTCTTC; CDR3: CAVTSGRLYNEQFF
J: TRBJ1-4; size: NA; V: TRBV28; D: NA; DNA: TGTGCCAGCAGTAATGCCGGACAGAGGAATGAAAAACTGTTTTTT; CDR3: CASSNAGQRNEKLFF
J: TRBJ2-1; size: NA; V: TRBV9; D: TRBD1; DNA: TGTGCCAGCAGCGCCGGACAGGGGGCCTTCTCTAATGAGCAGTTCTTC; CDR3: CASSAGQGAFSNEQFF
J: TRBJ1-2; size: few; V: TRBV28; D: NA; DNA: TGTGCCAGCAGTTTAGGGCAGGCATACTATGGCTACACCTTC; CDR3: CASSLGQAYYGYTF
J: TRBJ2-7; size: NA; V: TRBV27; D: NA; DNA: TGTGCCAGCAGCTCAACCGGGACACACCAGTACGAGCAGTACTTC; CDR3: CASSSTGTHQYEQYF
J: TRBJ2-2; size: NA; V: TRBV19; D: TRBD2; DNA: TGTGCCAGTAGCCCCTGGGTCGTAGCGGGGAACACCGGGGAGCTGTTTTTT; CDR3: CASSPWVVAGNTGELFF
J: TRBJ1-5; size: NA; V: TRBV2; D: NA; DNA: TGTGCCAGCAGTTCCGGGACAAGCAATCAGCCCCAGCATTTT; CDR3: CASSSGTSNQPQHF